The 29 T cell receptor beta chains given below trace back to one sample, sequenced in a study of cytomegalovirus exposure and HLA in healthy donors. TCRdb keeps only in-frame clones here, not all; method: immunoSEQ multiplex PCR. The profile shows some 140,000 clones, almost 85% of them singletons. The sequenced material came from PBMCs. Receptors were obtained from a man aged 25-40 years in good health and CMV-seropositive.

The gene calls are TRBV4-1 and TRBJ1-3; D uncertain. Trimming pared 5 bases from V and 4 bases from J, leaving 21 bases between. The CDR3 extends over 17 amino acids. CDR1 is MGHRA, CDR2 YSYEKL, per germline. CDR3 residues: CASSSSLSSGSGNTIYF. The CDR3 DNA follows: TGCGCCAGCAGCAGTTCACTATCGTCCGGTTCAGGAAACACCATATATTTT.

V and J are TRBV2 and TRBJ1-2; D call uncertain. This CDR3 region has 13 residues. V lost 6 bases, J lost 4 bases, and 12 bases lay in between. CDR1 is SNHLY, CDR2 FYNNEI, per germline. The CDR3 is CASSITSFYGYTF. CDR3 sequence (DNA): TGTGCCAGCAGCATTACATCGTTCTATGGCTACACCTTC. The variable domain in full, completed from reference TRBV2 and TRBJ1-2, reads EPEVTQTPSHQVTQMGQEVILRCVPISNHLYFYWYRQILGQKVEFLVSFYNNEISEKSEIFDDQFSVERPDGSNFTLKIRSTKLEDSAMYFCASSITSFYGYTFGSGTRLTVV.

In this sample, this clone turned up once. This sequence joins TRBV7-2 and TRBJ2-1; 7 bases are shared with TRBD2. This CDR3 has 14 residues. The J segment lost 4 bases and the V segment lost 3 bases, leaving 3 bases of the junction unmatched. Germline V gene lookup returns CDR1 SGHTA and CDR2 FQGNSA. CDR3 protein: CASSLSSGYNEQFF. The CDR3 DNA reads TGTGCCAGCAGCTTGTCTAGCGGATACAATGAGCAGTTCTTC.

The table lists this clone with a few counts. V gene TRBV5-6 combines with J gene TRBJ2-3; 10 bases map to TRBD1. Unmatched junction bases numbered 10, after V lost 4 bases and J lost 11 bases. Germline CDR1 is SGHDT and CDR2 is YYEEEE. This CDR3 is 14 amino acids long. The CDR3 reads CASSRQGALVRQYF. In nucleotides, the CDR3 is TGTGCCAGCAGCCGACAGGGGGCTTTGGTTAGGCAGTATTTT. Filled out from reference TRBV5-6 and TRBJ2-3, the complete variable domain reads DAGVTQSPTHLIKTRGQQVTLRCSPKSGHDTVSWYQQALGQGPQFIFQYYEEEERQRGNFPDRFSGHQFPNYSSELNVNALLLGDSALYLCASSRQGALVRQYFGPGTRLTVL.

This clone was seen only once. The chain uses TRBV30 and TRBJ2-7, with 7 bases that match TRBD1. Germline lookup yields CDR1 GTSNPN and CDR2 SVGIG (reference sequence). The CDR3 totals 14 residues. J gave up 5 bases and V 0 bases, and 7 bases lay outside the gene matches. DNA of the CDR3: TGTGCCTGGAGTGTATTGCCAGGGGGTAACGAGCAGTACTTC. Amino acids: CAWSVLPGGNEQYF.

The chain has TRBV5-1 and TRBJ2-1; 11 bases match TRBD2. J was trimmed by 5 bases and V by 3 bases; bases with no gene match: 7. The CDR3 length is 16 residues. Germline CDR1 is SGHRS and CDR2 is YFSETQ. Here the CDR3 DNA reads TGCGCCAGCAGCTCGGGTAGCGGGGGGGCCCACAATGAGCAGTTCTTC. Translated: CASSSGSGGAHNEQFF.

CDR3 region: CASSYLGQGYEQYF. CDR3 nucleotide sequence: TGTGCCAGCAGTTACTTAGGACAGGGGTACGAGCAGTACTTC. This chain connects TRBV6-5 to TRBJ2-7; 9 bases map to TRBD1. There are 14 residues in the CDR3. V was clipped by 1 base and J by 4 bases; unmatched bases: 2. The germline V gene encodes CDR1 MNHEY and CDR2 SVGAGI.

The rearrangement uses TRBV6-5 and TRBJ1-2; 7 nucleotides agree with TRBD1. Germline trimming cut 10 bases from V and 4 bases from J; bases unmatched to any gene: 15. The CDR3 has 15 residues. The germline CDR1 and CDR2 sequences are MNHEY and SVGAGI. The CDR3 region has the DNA TGTGCCACAACCATTACACTAACAGGGGTCTATGGCTACACCTTC. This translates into CATTITLTGVYGYTF.

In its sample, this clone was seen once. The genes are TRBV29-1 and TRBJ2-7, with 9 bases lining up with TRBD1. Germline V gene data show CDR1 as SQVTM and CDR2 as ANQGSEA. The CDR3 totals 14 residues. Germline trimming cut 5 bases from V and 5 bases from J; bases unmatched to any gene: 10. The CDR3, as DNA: TGCAGCGTTAAAACCGGGACAGGGATGAACGAGCAGTACTTC. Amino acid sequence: CSVKTGTGMNEQYF.

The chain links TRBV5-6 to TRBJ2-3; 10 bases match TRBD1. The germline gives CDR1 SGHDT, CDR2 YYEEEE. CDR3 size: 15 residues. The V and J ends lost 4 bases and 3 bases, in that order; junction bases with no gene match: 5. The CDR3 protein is CASSGGTGVTDTQYF. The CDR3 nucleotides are TGTGCCAGCAGCGGCGGGACAGGGGTAACAGATACGCAGTATTTT.

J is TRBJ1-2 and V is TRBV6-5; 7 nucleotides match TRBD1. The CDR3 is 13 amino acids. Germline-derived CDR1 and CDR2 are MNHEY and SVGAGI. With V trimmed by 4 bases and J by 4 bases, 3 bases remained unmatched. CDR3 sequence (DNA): TGTGCCAGCAGTTCGACAGGGACCTATGGCTACACCTTC. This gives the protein CASSSTGTYGYTF.

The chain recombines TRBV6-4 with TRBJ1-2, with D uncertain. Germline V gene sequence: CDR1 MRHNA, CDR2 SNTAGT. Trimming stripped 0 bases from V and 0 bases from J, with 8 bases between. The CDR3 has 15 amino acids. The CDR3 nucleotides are TGTGCCAGCAGTGACTCGCGGCTCGCTAACTATGGCTACACCTTC. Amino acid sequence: CASSDSRLANYGYTF.

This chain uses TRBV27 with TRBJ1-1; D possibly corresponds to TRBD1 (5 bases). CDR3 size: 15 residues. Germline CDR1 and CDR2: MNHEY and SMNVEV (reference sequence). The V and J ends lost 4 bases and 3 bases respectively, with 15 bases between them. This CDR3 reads CASSSLTGVDTEAFF. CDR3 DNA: TGTGCCAGCAGTTCCCTTACGGGGGTTGACACTGAAGCTTTCTTT.

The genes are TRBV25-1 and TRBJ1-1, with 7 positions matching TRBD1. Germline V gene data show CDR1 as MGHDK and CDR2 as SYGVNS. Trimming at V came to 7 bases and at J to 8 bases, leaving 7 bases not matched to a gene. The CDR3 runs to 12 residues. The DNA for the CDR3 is TGTGCCAGCATACCCTACAGGGGAGAAGCTTTCTTT. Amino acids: CASIPYRGEAFF.

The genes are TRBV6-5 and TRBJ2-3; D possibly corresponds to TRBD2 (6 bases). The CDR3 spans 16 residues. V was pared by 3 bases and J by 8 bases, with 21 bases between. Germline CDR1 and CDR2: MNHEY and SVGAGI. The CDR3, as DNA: TGTGCCAGCAGTTATTCGAGGGGCGATGGGGAGGTTACGCAGTATTTT. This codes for CASSYSRGDGEVTQYF.

The CDR3 region is CSVDSPASPARTF. DNA for the CDR3: TGCAGCGTTGATTCTCCGGCTTCACCCGCTAGGACCTTC. The gene calls are TRBV29-1 and TRBJ1-2; no firm D call. V was trimmed by 3 bases and J by 14 bases, leaving 22 bases between them. This CDR3 has 13 residues. From germline, CDR1 is SQVTM and CDR2 ANQGSEA. The whole variable domain, filled in from reference TRBV29-1 and TRBJ1-2, reads SAVISQKPSRDICQRGTSLTIQCQVDSQVTMMFWYRQQPGQSLTLIATANQGSEATYESGFVIDKFPISRPNLTFSTLTVSNMSPEDSSIYLCSVDSPASPARTFGSGTRLTVV.

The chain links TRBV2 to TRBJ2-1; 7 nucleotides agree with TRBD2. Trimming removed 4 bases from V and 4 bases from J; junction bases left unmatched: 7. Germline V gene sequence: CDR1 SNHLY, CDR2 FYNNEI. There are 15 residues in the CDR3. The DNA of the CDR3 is TGTGCCAGCAGTGGTCGGGGGGTGGCTTACAATGAGCAGTTCTTC. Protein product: CASSGRGVAYNEQFF. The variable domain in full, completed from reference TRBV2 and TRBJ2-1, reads EPEVTQTPSHQVTQMGQEVILRCVPISNHLYFYWYRQILGQKVEFLVSFYNNEISEKSEIFDDQFSVERPDGSNFTLKIRSTKLEDSAMYFCASSGRGVAYNEQFFGPGTRLTVL.

The CDR3 sequence: CATSAGNVGLAEAFF. The CDR3 DNA reads TGTGCCACCAGCGCAGGGAATGTCGGTTTGGCTGAAGCTTTCTTT. This sequence joins TRBV15 and TRBJ1-1; tentatively, D is TRBD1 (5 bases). From germline, CDR1 is LNHNV and CDR2 YYDKDF (reference sequence). V was pared by 5 bases and J by 6 bases, with 19 bases between. The CDR3 extends over 15 amino acids.

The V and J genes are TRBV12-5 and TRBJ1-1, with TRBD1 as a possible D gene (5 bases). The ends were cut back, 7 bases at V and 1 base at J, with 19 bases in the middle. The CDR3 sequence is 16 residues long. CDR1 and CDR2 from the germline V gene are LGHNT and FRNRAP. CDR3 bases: TGTGCTAGTGCCCTACTAACAGGAATAGGGAACACTGAAGCTTTCTTT. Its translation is CASALLTGIGNTEAFF.

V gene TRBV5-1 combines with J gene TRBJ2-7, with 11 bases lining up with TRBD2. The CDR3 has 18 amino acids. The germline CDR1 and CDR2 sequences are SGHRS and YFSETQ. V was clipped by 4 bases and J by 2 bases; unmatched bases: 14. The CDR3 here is CASSLHPAGTSGAYEQYF. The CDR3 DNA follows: TGCGCCAGCAGCCTCCATCCGGCTGGGACTAGCGGTGCCTACGAGCAGTACTTC.

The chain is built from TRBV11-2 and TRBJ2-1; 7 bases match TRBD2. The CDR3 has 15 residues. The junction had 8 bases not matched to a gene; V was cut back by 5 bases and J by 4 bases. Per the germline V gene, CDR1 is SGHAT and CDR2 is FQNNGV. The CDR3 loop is CASSPWGGDYNEQFF. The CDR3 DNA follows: TGTGCCAGCAGCCCGTGGGGGGGGGATTACAATGAGCAGTTCTTC.

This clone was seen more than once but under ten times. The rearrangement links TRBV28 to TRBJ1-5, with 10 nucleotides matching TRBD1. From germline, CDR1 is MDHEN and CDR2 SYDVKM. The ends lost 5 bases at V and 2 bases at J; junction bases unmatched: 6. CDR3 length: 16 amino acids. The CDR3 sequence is CASSSLTGGGNQPQHF. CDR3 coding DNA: TGTGCCAGCAGTAGCCTGACAGGGGGCGGCAATCAGCCCCAGCATTTT.

DNA for the CDR3: TGTGCCAGTAGGAAACTCCCGGGACAGGGGTCCGGGGAGCTGTTTTTT. Protein sequence: CASRKLPGQGSGELFF. V and J are TRBV19 and TRBJ2-2; 10 bases are a match to TRBD1. The trim removed 6 bases at V and 6 bases at J, leaving 10 bases unmatched. Germline V lookup: CDR1 LNHDA, CDR2 SQIVND (reference sequence). The CDR3 loop spans 16 amino acids.

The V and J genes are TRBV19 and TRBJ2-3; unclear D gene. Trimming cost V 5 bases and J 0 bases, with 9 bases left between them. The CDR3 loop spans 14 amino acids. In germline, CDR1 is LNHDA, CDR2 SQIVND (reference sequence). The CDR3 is CASSPGVSTDTQYF. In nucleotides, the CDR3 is TGTGCCAGTAGTCCCGGAGTGAGCACAGATACGCAGTATTTT.

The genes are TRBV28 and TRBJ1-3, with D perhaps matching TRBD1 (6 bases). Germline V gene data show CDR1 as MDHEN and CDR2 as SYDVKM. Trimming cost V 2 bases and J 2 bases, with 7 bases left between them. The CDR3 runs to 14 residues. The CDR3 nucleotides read TGTGCCAGCAGTTTACAGGGGCCTGGAAACACCATATATTTT. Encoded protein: CASSLQGPGNTIYF.

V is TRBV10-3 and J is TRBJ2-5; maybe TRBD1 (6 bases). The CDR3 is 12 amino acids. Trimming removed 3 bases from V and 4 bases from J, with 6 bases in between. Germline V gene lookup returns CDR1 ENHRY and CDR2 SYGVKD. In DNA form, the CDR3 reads TGTGCCATCAGTGAAGGGGGAGAGACCCAGTACTTC. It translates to CAISEGGETQYF.

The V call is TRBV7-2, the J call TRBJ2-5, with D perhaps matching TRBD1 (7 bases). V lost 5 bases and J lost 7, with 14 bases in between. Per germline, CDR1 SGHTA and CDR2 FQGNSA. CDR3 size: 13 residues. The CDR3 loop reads CASSNQGGVTQYF. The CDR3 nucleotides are TGTGCCAGCAGCAACCAGGGGGGTGTGACCCAGTACTTC. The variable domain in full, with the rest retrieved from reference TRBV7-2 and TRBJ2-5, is GAGVSQSPSNKVTEKGKDVELRCDPISGHTALYWYRQSLGQGLEFLIYFQGNSAPDKSGLPSDRFSAERTGGSVSTLTIQRTQQEDSAVYLCASSNQGGVTQYFGPGTRLLVL.

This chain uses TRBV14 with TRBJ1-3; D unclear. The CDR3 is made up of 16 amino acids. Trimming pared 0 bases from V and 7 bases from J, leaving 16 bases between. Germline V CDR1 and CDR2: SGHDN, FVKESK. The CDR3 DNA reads TGTGCCAGCAGCCAAGAGGCTTTGGGAGGGAGGAACACCATATATTTT. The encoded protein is CASSQEALGGRNTIYF.

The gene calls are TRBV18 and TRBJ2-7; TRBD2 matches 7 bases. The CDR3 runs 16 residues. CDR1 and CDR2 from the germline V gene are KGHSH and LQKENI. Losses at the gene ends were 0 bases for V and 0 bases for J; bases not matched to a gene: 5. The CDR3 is CASSPPGGLLSYEQYF. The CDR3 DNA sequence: TGTGCCAGCTCACCACCGGGAGGGCTCCTCTCCTACGAGCAGTACTTC.